The rows below give T cell receptor beta chains drawn from one sample of a study of cytomegalovirus exposure and HLA in healthy donors. Method: immunoSEQ multiplex PCR; TCRdb's copy keeps in-frame clones and lacks some. Seen here are roughly 160,000 clones, roughly 78% observed once, and the top ten hold 1%. Sequenced input: PBMCs. The receptors were gathered from a woman in her forties or fifties in good health and CMV-seropositive. Each CDR3 is given with its conserved first and last residue. D genes are given only for firm matches. The size field is filled for only some rows; it gives once, few, many or a size class.

15 | NA | TRBJ2-7 | TRBV18 | TRBD2 | CASSPEDGGGYEQYF | TGTGCCAGCTCACCAGAGGACGGGGGGGGCTACGAGCAGTACTTC
16 | NA | TRBJ1-2 | TRBV5-1 | TRBD1 | CASSLAVDRGMDGYTF | TGCGCCAGCAGCTTGGCCGTTGACAGGGGTATGGATGGCTACACCTTC
13 | few | TRBJ2-7 | TRBV30 | NA | CAWSKGGLYEQYF | TGTGCCTGGAGTAAGGGGGGGCTCTACGAGCAGTACTTC
15 | NA | TRBJ2-7 | TRBV6-5 | TRBD2 | CASSYRASGGYEQYF | TGTGCCAGCAGTTATCGTGCTAGCGGGGGTTACGAGCAGTACTTC
14 | NA | TRBJ2-1 | TRBV27 | TRBD1 | CASSVTGLMNEQFF | TGTGCCAGCAGCGTGACAGGGTTAATGAATGAGCAGTTCTTC
14 | NA | TRBJ1-5 | TRBV15 | NA | CATSNRVLDQPQHF | TGTGCCACCAGCAACAGGGTGCTGGATCAGCCCCAGCATTTT
16 | NA | TRBJ2-5 | TRBV5-4 | TRBD2 | CASSLAARGGRETQYF | TGTGCCAGCAGCTTGGCCGCGCGGGGGGGCCGTGAGACCCAGTACTTC
14 | NA | TRBJ1-5 | TRBV7-2 | NA | CASSLATGNQPQHF | TGTGCCAGCAGCTTAGCCACAGGCAATCAGCCCCAGCATTTT
15 | NA | TRBJ2-3 | TRBV5-4 | TRBD1 | CASSRTGTHTDTQYF | TGTGCCAGCAGCCGGACAGGAACCCACACAGATACGCAGTATTTT
15 | NA | TRBJ2-1 | TRBV5-6 | NA | CASSLAALTGREQFF | TGTGCCAGCAGCTTGGCCGCGTTAACAGGGCGCGAGCAGTTCTTC
13 | few | TRBJ1-1 | TRBV10-3 | TRBD1 | CAISGTGGTEAFF | TGTGCCATCAGCGGGACAGGCGGGACTGAAGCTTTCTTT
17 | NA | TRBJ1-5 | TRBV6-9 | TRBD1 | CASSYGPTGASNQPQHF | TGTGCCAGCAGTTACGGACCAACAGGGGCCAGCAATCAGCCCCAGCATTTT
17 | NA | TRBJ2-5 | TRBV5-5 | TRBD1 | CASSLLVGQGGRETQYF | TGTGCCAGCAGCTTGCTAGTCGGACAGGGCGGTCGAGAGACCCAGTACTTC
13 | NA | TRBJ2-7 | TRBV6-5 | TRBD1 | CARTRTGSYEQYF | TGTGCCCGCACCCGGACAGGTTCCTACGAGCAGTACTTC
14 | NA | TRBJ2-1 | TRBV7-2 | TRBD2 | CASSRRGGYNEQFF | TGTGCCAGCAGCCGTCGGGGGGGGTACAATGAGCAGTTCTTC
14 | NA | TRBJ2-1 | TRBV14 | TRBD2 | CASSLQAGGYEQFF | TGTGCCAGCAGCCTGCAAGCGGGAGGCTATGAGCAGTTCTTC
16 | few | TRBJ1-1 | TRBV5-6 | TRBD1 | CASSLMDRGLGTEAFF | TGTGCCAGCAGCCTGATGGACAGGGGGCTGGGAACTGAAGCTTTCTTT
18 | NA | TRBJ2-7 | TRBV7-9 | TRBD2 | CSSSPRTSGNRSSYEQYF | TGTTCCAGCAGCCCCAGGACTAGCGGGAATAGGAGCTCCTACGAGCAGTACTTC
17 | NA | TRBJ2-1 | TRBV28 | TRBD2 | CASSFRLAGVSYNEQFF | TGTGCCAGCAGCTTCCGGTTAGCGGGAGTCTCCTACAATGAGCAGTTCTTC
20 | NA | TRBJ1-5 | TRBV7-6 | TRBD1 | CASSLDPPTGANPSNQPQHF | TGTGCCAGCAGCTTAGACCCTCCGACAGGGGCCAACCCTAGCAATCAGCCCCAGCATTTT
15 | once | TRBJ1-5 | TRBV2 | TRBD1 | CASSTMGQGNQPQHF | TGTGCCAGCAGTACTATGGGACAGGGCAATCAGCCCCAGCATTTT
13 | NA | TRBJ1-1 | TRBV7-2 | NA | CASSQTGNTEAFF | TGTGCCAGCAGCCAGACAGGGAACACTGAAGCTTTCTTT
14 | NA | TRBJ1-2 | TRBV28 | NA | CASRSDTMSYGYTF | TGTGCCAGCAGATCTGACACGATGAGCTATGGCTACACCTTC
15 | NA | TRBJ1-2 | TRBV7-9 | TRBD1 | CASSLLGTGGHGYTF | TGTGCCAGCAGCTTGCTAGGGACAGGGGGCCATGGCTACACCTTC
14 | NA | TRBJ2-2 | TRBV18 | NA | CASSPKGVPGELFF | TGTGCCAGCTCACCGAAAGGGGTGCCCGGGGAGCTGTTTTTT
15 | NA | TRBJ2-5 | TRBV11-3 | NA | CASSSSRGLAETQYF | TGTGCCAGCAGCTCTTCGCGGGGTCTCGCGGAGACCCAGTACTTC
16 | NA | TRBJ2-7 | TRBV5-5 | NA | CASSRSQTGPRNEQYF | TGTGCCAGCAGCCGAAGCCAGACAGGCCCACGGAACGAGCAGTACTTC
16 | NA | TRBJ2-2 | TRBV11-2 | NA | CASSLWDNGDTGELFF | TGTGCCAGCAGCTTATGGGACAACGGGGACACCGGGGAGCTGTTTTTT
14 | NA | TRBJ2-7 | TRBV18 | NA | CASSRAGQSYEQYF | TGTGCCAGCTCAAGGGCGGGGCAGAGCTACGAGCAGTACTTC
16 | NA | TRBJ2-6 | TRBV28 | NA | CASSLWRGSGANVLTF | TGTGCCAGCAGTTTATGGCGAGGCTCTGGGGCCAACGTCCTGACTTTC
13 | NA | TRBJ2-1 | TRBV19 | TRBD2 | CASRGPGLAAQFF | TGTGCCAGTAGGGGCCCGGGACTAGCGGCGCAGTTCTTC
15 | NA | TRBJ1-1 | TRBV19 | NA | CASSQQAGLQTEAFF | TGTGCCAGTAGTCAGCAGGCAGGTCTTCAAACTGAAGCTTTCTTT
13 | NA | TRBJ1-3 | TRBV2 | NA | CASSDWQGNTIYF | TGTGCCAGCAGTGATTGGCAGGGAAACACCATATATTTT
16 | few | TRBJ2-5 | TRBV7-9 | TRBD1 | CSSSLPGTGDQKTQYF | TGTTCCAGCAGCTTACCGGGGACAGGGGATCAGAAGACCCAGTACTTC
16 | NA | TRBJ1-4 | TRBV19 | NA | CASRPTGTWTNEKLFF | TGTGCCAGTAGACCAACAGGGACGTGGACTAATGAAAAACTGTTTTTT
14 | NA | TRBJ1-6 | TRBV27 | TRBD1 | CASSQGVGGSPLHF | TGTGCCAGTAGCCAGGGGGTTGGGGGTTCACCCCTCCACTTT
15 | few | TRBJ2-1 | TRBV11-2 | TRBD2 | CASSRGSSSYNEQFF | TGTGCCAGCAGCCGCGGGAGTAGCTCCTACAATGAGCAGTTCTTC
11 | NA | TRBJ1-1 | TRBV28 | NA | CASSPRRGAFF | TGTGCCAGCAGCCCCAGACGGGGAGCTTTCTTT
15 | few | TRBJ1-5 | TRBV9 | TRBD1 | CASSLSGQENQPQHF | TGTGCCAGCAGCCTTTCAGGACAGGAGAATCAGCCCCAGCATTTT
13 | once | TRBJ1-2 | TRBV4-1 | TRBD1 | CASSLTGNYGYTF | TGCGCCAGCAGCCTGACAGGGAACTATGGCTACACCTTC
20 | once | TRBJ1-5 | TRBV19 | TRBD1 | CASSKWGQGARKGQNQPQHF | TGTGCCAGTAGTAAGTGGGGACAGGGGGCGCGGAAAGGGCAGAATCAGCCCCAGCATTTT